These T cell receptor beta chains were read from a single sample in a study of T cells in Graves' hyperthyroidism and ophthalmopathy. TCRdb reprocessed the multiplex PCR reads with MiXCR, giving one entry per CDR3 protein. Of 600,000 to 850,000 distinct CDR3 sequences listed, 18% are singletons. Sequenced input: blood. The receptors stem from a woman between 45 and 60 years old with Graves' hyperthyroidism that later progressed to Graves' ophthalmopathy. The CDR3 runs from the conserved cysteine through the conserved F or W. The order of the fields is CDR3 length, clone size, D gene, V gene, J gene, CDR3 DNA, CDR3 protein. The D gene is left open where the match is weak. The size entry is marked missing in some rows and otherwise reads once, few, many or a size class.

>13|few|NA|TRBV12-5|TRBJ2-1
TGTGCTAGTGGTTTGGGCTCCTACAATGAGCAGTTCTTC
CASGLGSYNEQFF
>14|few|TRBD1|TRBV13|TRBJ1-2
TGTGCCAGCAGCGCCGGACAGGGAGTCGGTGGCTACACCTTC
CASSAGQGVGGYTF
>14|NA|TRBD1|TRBV27|TRBJ2-3
TGTGCCAGCAGGCTGACAGGGTTGGCAGATACGCAGTATTTT
CASRLTGLADTQYF
>14|many|NA|TRBV20-1|TRBJ1-5
TGCAGTGCTAGAGTGGAAATTGGCAATCAGCCCCAGCATTTT
CSARVEIGNQPQHF
>19|NA|TRBD1|TRBV5-1|TRBJ1-5
TGCGCCAGCAGCTTGCCAGCCCGGGACAGGGGGGTTACACAGCAGCCCCAGCATTTT
CASSLPARDRGVTQQPQHF
>16|few|TRBD2|TRBV11-3|TRBJ2-2
TGTGCCAGCAGCCTATCTAGCGGGGGAAACACCGGGGAGCTGTTTTTT
CASSLSSGGNTGELFF
>15|NA|NA|TRBV29-1|TRBJ1-6
TGCAGCGTCCCCGAAGAGACAGAGCCTGGGGCACCCCTCCACTTT
CSVPEETEPGAPLHF
>13|many|TRBD2|TRBV2|TRBJ2-3
TGTGCCAGCTTACTAGCGGGCACAGATACGCAGTATTTT
CASLLAGTDTQYF
>17|many|TRBD1|TRBV14|TRBJ1-2
TGTGCCAGCAGCCAAGTCAGGGGACAGTCCTCTAACTATGGCTACACCTTC
CASSQVRGQSSNYGYTF
>13|NA|NA|TRBV14|TRBJ1-3
TGTGCCAGCAGCCGCGGGGCTGGAAACACCATATATTTT
CASSRGAGNTIYF
>14|NA|NA|TRBV12-5|TRBJ1-5
TGTGCTAGTCACCTCGGGCCCAACAATCAGCCCCAGCATTTT
CASHLGPNNQPQHF
>16|NA|TRBD1|TRBV6-5|TRBJ2-2
TGTGCCAGCAGTTACTGGGACAGGAGAAACACCGGGGAGCTGTTTTTT
CASSYWDRRNTGELFF
>14|NA|NA|TRBV25-1|TRBJ2-6
TGTGCCAGCGCTACAGGGAGCGGGGCCAACGTCCTGACTTTC
CASATGSGANVLTF
>17|few|TRBD2|TRBV12-5|TRBJ2-5
TGTGCTAGTGCCACCTTCCTTAGCGGGGGGACTCAAGAGACCCAGTACTTC
CASATFLSGGTQETQYF
>14|NA|NA|TRBV12-3/TRBV12-4|TRBJ1-5
TGTGCCAGCAGTTTTTCGGATCGGGGTCAGCCCCAGCATTTT
CASSFSDRGQPQHF
>17|few|NA|TRBV12-3/TRBV12-4|TRBJ2-1
TGTGCCAGCAGTAACCCCCGGGGGCGAAGCTCCTACAATGAGCAGTTCTTC
CASSNPRGRSSYNEQFF
>15|many|NA|TRBV18|TRBJ1-1
TGTGCCAGCTCACCCCAACAGGGAGAGGGCACTGAAGCTTTCTTT
CASSPQQGEGTEAFF
>15|many|TRBD1|TRBV20-1|TRBJ1-6
TGCAGTGCTATAACGACAGGGGTCACGAATTCACCCCTCCACTTT
CSAITTGVTNSPLHF
>15|NA|NA|TRBV9|TRBJ2-5
TGTGCCAGCAGCTTGAGTCTGGCGGGGACGGAGACCCAGTACTTC
CASSLSLAGTETQYF
>15|few|TRBD1|TRBV6-1|TRBJ1-2
TGTGCCAGCAGTGAAGTAGGGGGCGCTGGCTATGGCTACACCTTC
CASSEVGGAGYGYTF
>17|few|TRBD2|TRBV10-3|TRBJ2-2
TGTGCCATCAGTGAGAAGACCGGGGGGGGCAACACCGGGGAGCTGTTTTTT
CAISEKTGGGNTGELFF
>13|few|NA|TRBV6-1|TRBJ1-2
TGTGCCAGCAGGCACGAGGGGGGGGCCAGGGACACCTTC
CASRHEGGARDTF
>14|NA|NA|TRBV6-1|TRBJ2-2
TGTGCCAGCAGTGACGGCGCTCGTCCGCGGGGACTGTTTTTT
CASSDGARPRGLFF
>10|NA|NA|TRBV20-1|TRBJ1-2
TGCAGTCCCAGGGAGCATGGCTACACCTTC
CSPREHGYTF
>14|NA|NA|TRBV29-1|TRBJ2-5
TGCAGCGTTGATCAAGCGTCAGCCCAAGAGACCCAGTACTTC
CSVDQASAQETQYF
>14|NA|NA|TRBV5-5|TRBJ2-5
TGTGCCAGCAGCTTGGGACCCAGGGTGGAGACCCAGTACTTC
CASSLGPRVETQYF
>15|NA|TRBD2|TRBV10-2|TRBJ2-3
TGCGCCAGCAGTGAGTCTGCGGGGGTCTCAGATACGCAGTATTTT
CASSESAGVSDTQYF
>15|NA|NA|TRBV5-1|TRBJ1-3
TGCGCCAGCAGCTTGGGACTGGCCTCTGGAAACACCATATATTTT
CASSLGLASGNTIYF
>14|many|TRBD2|TRBV20-1|TRBJ2-3
TGCAGTGCTGCCCCCAGCGGGGGGGCAGATACGCAGTATTTT
CSAAPSGGADTQYF
>15|many|NA|TRBV15|TRBJ2-7
TGTGCCACCAGAGGTCCGGGACCCTCGTCTCGAGAGCAGTACTTC
CATRGPGPSSREQYF
>14|many|NA|TRBV12-3/TRBV12-4|TRBJ2-7
TGTGCCAGCACCCGCGGTCTCGCCTCCTACGAGCAGTACTTC
CASTRGLASYEQYF
>11|many|NA|TRBV7-9|TRBJ1-1
TGTGCCAGCAGCTCCAACCGTGAAGCTTTCTTT
CASSSNREAFF
>14|few|NA|TRBV7-9|TRBJ2-3
TGTGCCAGCAGCAAAACAGGGGGGGCAGATACGCAGTATTTT
CASSKTGGADTQYF